The 5 T cell receptor beta chains below come from one sample, sequenced in a study of T cells in Graves' hyperthyroidism and ophthalmopathy. Amplified TCR beta CDR3 regions came from RNA transcripts. HTBI primers were employed in a first-round RT-PCR of the TCR CDR3. TCRdb re-analysed the multiplex PCR reads in MiXCR, keeping a single row per CDR3 protein. The data contain approximately 400,000 distinct CDR3 sequences, 15% to 18% of them seen just once; the ten biggest clones take up around 7%. The source material was blood. All receptors come from a woman between 18 and 29 years old with Graves' hyperthyroidism.

This clonotype was recorded at least ten times. The chain links TRBV7-8 to TRBJ1-2; tentative D call: TRBD1 (6 bases). Between the trimmed V and J ends, which lost 8 bases and 4 bases, there was a span of 17 bases. There are 14 residues in the CDR3. Germline V CDR1 and CDR2: SGHVS, FQNEAQ. CDR3 residues: CASAEGGWGYGYTF. DNA of the CDR3: TGTGCCAGCGCCGAGGGGGGGTGGGGCTATGGCTACACCTTC.

In this sample, this clonotype turned up many times. The CDR3 bases are TGCGCCAGCAGCCCGCGGGCGGAGGGGACTAGCAATCAGCCCCAGCATTTT. This translates into CASSPRAEGTSNQPQHF. V gene TRBV4-1 combines with J gene TRBJ1-5, with D possibly matching TRBD1 (5 bases). Germline loops: CDR1 MGHRA, CDR2 YSYEKL. This CDR3 region has 17 residues. Trimming pared 4 bases from V and 0 bases from J, leaving 16 bases between.

The gene calls are TRBV24-1 and TRBJ2-1, with D tentatively TRBD1 (5 bases). In germline, CDR1 is KGHDR, CDR2 SFDVKD. Trimming left V 3 bases short and J 8 bases short, with 16 bases between. This CDR3 contains 15 residues. CDR3 nucleotides: TGTGCCACCAGTGATGTCGACAGTGTCGGCGATGAGCAGTTCTTC. It yields the protein CATSDVDSVGDEQFF.

This rearrangement joins TRBV7-2 to TRBJ2-4, with 9 bases lining up with TRBD2. The CDR3 covers 17 residues. Germline trimming cut 3 bases from V and 0 bases from J; bases unmatched to any gene: 6. The V gene's germline CDR1 is SGHTA and CDR2 FQGNSA. The CDR3 sequence: CASSLDLAGEAKNIQYF. The CDR3 DNA reads TGTGCCAGCAGCTTGGACTTAGCGGGAGAAGCCAAAAACATTCAGTACTTC.

This clonotype was seen repeatedly, ten times or more. The chain has TRBV20-1 and TRBJ2-2; tentative D call: TRBD1 (7 bases). This CDR3 has 15 residues. Trimming stripped 3 bases from V and 4 bases from J, with 15 bases between. Germline V lookup: CDR1 DFQATT, CDR2 SNEGSKA (reference sequence). The CDR3 DNA follows: TGCAGTGCTAGGGAGGGGGCGATATCCACCGGGGAGCTGTTTTTT. It specifies CSAREGAISTGELFF.